This T cell receptor beta chain was profiled in a study of shared clonotypes between healthy human individuals (dated by TCRdb to about 2020). Broadly, across the study: Two women and a few men aged 18 to 49 years were included in the cohort. For each donor, CD4 naive and CD4 memory were each given three plates, CD8 naive was given two plates, and CD8 memory was given one plate. The study deeply sequenced blood TCR repertoires of five healthy adults to estimate repertoire size and the extent of clonotype sharing between individuals. Different laboratories and diverse techniques were used to prepare libraries and sequence TCR repertoires, to increase sequencing depth and limit assay-specific biases. Each donor's leukapheresis produced roughly between about 0.85 and 10 billion PBMCs. Overall study results and their limits: Based on pairwise subsampling, the degree of clonotype sharing among donors was expected to be affected by sequencing depth. About 5% of naive CD4, 3.5% of naive CD8, 2.3% of memory CD4, and around 0.4% of memory CD8 clonotypes were shared across several donors. Incomplete sequencing was indicated by rarefaction of sorted-subset datasets, despite the large sequencing depth. Naive subsets generally had larger estimated clonotype richness than memory subsets did. Because the study included a small number of donors, the genetic and exposure-history diversity represented was limited. Sampling was limited to blood, and TCR repertoires in tissue likely differ from TCR repertoires in blood. Clonotypes shared by all four sorted-subset donors showed higher generation probabilities than non-shared clonotypes.

The germline V gene specifies SGHRS as CDR1 and YFSETQ as CDR2. V is clipped by 0 bases and J by 6 bases, and the sequence between their germline boundaries is 11 bases long. The CDR3 has 14 amino acids, counting the end cysteine and phenylalanine. Left in the record is the CDR3 DNA by itself, 42 bases read in frame from the first base. Using the deep immunoSEQ assay, TCR CDR3 regions were amplified from genomic DNA by multiplex PCR. Genomic DNA extracted from each cell subset was distributed evenly over all wells of several immunoSEQ 96-well plates, and each plate served as one replicate. For sorted subsets, 150 to 200 ng genomic DNA, equal to some 28,000 T cell genomes, was loaded into each replicate PCR. The purified libraries were quantified using a Qubit 3.0 fluorometer, sized with a Bioanalyzer 2100, and then quantified again using the KAPA Library Quantification kit. Every immunoSEQ 96-well plate was sequenced on a separate single-read 150-cycle Illumina NextSeq 550 flow cell. The study's own analysis went as follows. Because only junctional sequences without quality scores were contained in the immunoSEQ output, filtering matching that applied to full-length reads could not be performed. Sequences were annotated with PyIR, a Python wrapper for IgBLAST v1.9, using IMGT germline references to assign V/J genes and CDR3. Reads were filtered out if the reads had weak V/J assignments (E-value above 1e-6), no CDR3, stop codons, out-of-frame junctions, or ambiguous translated residues. V3J clonotypes were defined as sequences sharing the same inferred V gene, J gene, and CDR3 amino acid sequence. The percentage overlap between two repertoires was calculated by dividing the number of shared unique clonotypes by the size of the smaller repertoire. RTK rarefaction, the Chao1 estimator, and Recon v2.1 estimates of unobserved clonotypes were used to assess repertoire richness. OLGA was used to compute generation probabilities for all TCRbeta clonotypes that the gDNA method yielded from a handful of donors. This immuneACCESS table, as held by TCRdb, lists in-frame sequences with V and J called but not all clones. Of the missing ones, under half trace to an unresolved V gene in checked studies; the others have no known cause. The V and J calls and the clone size are those of that table, but D and trimming were determined from the DNA. This sample lists about 990,000 clones; around 78% were detected once. More than 0.55% of the sample lies in the top ten.

Healthy HIV-negative adults with no recently reported acute infections or vaccinations were included as donors. Every donor was a Caucasian adult living in Nashville, Tennessee, USA. CD4+ T cells were enriched by magnetic negative selection; naive cells were then positively selected on CD45RA, and the negative fraction formed the memory subset. Blood was collected by leukapheresis, and PBMCs were isolated by Ficoll-Histopaque density gradient centrifugation and then cryopreserved in liquid nitrogen vapor phase. Analytical flow cytometry was used to check the purity and quantity of each magnetically sorted T cell population. Each sorted fraction had its genomic DNA isolated and then quantified by UV absorbance on a Nanodrop 2000c. With respect to this clone: Which antigen it targets is not known. One base away there is no much larger clone; base qualities are not given.

The receptor's source is a young man in good health. Some clones in this sample may be carry-over from other donors' samples. Recombination linked TRBV5-1 to TRBJ2-3, with no reliable assignment of the D segment. Sequenced input: memory CD4+ T cells from PBMCs. Explained via the paper, the cell subset or site label denotes: CD45RA-negative fraction. The base sequence is TGCGCCAGCAGCTTGGTGTTGGGTCGGGATACGCAGTATTTT. This codes for CASSLVLGRDTQYF.